This note documents a single T cell receptor beta chain sequence. Its antigen is unidentified. Only in-frame clones appear in the TCRdb table, and some are missing; sequencing was by immunoSEQ multiplex PCR. The sample records over 150,000 clones, 85% being singletons. CDR3 length: 15 amino acids. Germline loops: CDR1 MNHNY, CDR2 SVGAGI (reference sequence). Trimming removed 2 bases from V and 5 bases from J, with 15 bases in between. This sample was taken from a study of cytomegalovirus exposure and HLA in healthy donors. The study's findings and limits: Among TCR sequences, most were rare, though some public TCRs appeared in many donors.

This clonotype originated in a man between 18 and 29 years old in good health and CMV-seropositive. This chain connects TRBV6-6 to TRBJ1-1; no clear D. The sequencing sample was made of PBMCs. The CDR3 is CASSYNSPQTTEAFF. The CDR3 bases are TGTGCCAGCAGTTACAATAGCCCCCAGACGACTGAAGCTTTCTTT.